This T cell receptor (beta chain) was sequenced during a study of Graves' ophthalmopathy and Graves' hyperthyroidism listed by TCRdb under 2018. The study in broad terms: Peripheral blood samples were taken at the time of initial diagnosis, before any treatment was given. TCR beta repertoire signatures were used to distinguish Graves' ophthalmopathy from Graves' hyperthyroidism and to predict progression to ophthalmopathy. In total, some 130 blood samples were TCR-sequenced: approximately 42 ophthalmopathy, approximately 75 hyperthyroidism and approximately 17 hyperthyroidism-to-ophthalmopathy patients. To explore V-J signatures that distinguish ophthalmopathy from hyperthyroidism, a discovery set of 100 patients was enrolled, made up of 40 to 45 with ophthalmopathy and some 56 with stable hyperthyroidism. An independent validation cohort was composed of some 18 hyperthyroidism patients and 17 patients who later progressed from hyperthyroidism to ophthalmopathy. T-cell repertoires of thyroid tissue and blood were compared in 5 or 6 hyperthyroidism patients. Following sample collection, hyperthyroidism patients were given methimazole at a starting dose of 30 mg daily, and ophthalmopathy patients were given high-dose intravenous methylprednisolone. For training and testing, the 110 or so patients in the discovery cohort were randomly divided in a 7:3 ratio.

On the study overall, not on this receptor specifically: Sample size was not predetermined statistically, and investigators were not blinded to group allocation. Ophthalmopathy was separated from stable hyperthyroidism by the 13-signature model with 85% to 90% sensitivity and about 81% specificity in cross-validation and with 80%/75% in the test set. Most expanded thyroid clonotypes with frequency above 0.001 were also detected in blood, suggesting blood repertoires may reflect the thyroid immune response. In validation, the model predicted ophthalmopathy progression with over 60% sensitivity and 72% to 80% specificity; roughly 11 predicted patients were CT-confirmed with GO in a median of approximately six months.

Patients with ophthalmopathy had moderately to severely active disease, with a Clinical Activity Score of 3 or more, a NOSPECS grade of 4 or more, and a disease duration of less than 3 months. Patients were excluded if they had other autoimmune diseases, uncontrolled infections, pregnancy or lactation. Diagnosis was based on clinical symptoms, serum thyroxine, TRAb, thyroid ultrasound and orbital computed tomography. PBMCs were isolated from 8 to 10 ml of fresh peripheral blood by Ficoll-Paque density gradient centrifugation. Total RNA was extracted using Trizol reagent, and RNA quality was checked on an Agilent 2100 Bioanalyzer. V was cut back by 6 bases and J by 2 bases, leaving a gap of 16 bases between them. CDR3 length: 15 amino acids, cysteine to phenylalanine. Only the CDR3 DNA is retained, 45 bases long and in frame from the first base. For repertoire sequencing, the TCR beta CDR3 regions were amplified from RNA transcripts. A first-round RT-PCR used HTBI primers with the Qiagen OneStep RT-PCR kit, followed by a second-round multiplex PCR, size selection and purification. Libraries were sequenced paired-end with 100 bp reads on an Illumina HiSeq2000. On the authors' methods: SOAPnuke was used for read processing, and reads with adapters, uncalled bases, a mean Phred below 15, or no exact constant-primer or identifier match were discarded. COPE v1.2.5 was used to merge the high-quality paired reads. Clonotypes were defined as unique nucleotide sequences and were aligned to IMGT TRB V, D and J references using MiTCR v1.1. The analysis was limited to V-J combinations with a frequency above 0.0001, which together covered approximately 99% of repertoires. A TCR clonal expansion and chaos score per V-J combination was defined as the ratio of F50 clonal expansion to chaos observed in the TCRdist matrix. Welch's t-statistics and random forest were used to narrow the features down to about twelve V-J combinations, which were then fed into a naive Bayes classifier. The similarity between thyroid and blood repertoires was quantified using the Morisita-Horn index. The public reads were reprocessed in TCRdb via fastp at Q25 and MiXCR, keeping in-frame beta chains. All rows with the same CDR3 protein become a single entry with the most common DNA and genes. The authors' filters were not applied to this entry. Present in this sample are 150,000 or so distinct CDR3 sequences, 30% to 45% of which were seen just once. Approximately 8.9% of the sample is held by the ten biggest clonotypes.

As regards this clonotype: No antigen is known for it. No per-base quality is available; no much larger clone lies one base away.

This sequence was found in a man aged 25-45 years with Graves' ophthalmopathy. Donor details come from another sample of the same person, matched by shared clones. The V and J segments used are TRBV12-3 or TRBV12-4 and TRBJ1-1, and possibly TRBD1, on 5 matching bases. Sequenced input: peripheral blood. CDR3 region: CASSPSGRGNTEAFF. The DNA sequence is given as TGTGCCAGCAGCCCCTCCGGTAGGGGTAACACTGAAGCTTTCTTT.